The 22 T cell receptor beta chains in this list originate from one sample, sequenced in a study of PD-L1 blockade in urothelial cancer. Time point: peripheral blood 6 weeks after treatment start. TCRdb's table, derived via immunoSEQ multiplex PCR, lists solely in-frame clones and lacks some. Of 100,000 to 150,000 clones in the sample, around 86% were seen once. The sample was PBMCs, taken around atezolizumab (anti-PD-L1) treatment. The origin of the receptors is a man aged 50-59 years with urothelial cancer.

J is TRBJ2-3 and V is TRBV6-6; no firm D call. Germline-derived CDR1 and CDR2 are MNHNY and SVGAGI (reference sequence). Trimming took 2 bases from V and 0 from J, leaving 6 bases between them. The CDR3 runs 14 residues. The CDR3 DNA sequence: TGTGCCAGCAGTTACGGAGTGAGCACAGATACGCAGTATTTT. As protein: CASSYGVSTDTQYF.

This clone was picked up one time. The chain combines TRBV7-6 with TRBJ1-5; D ambiguous. With 1 base removed from V and 3 bases from J, the gap between germline ends came to 13 bases. The CDR3 is 16 residues long. Germline values: CDR1 SGHVS, CDR2 FNYEAQ. DNA for the CDR3: TGTGCCAGCAGCTTAGGTCGTCTGGGAGACAATCAGCCCCAGCATTTT. Encoded protein: CASSLGRLGDNQPQHF.

This chain joins TRBV29-1 and TRBJ1-1, with D tentatively TRBD1 (5 bases). Per germline, CDR1 SQVTM and CDR2 ANQGSEA. The CDR3 runs 14 residues. V lost 3 bases and J 6 bases, leaving 17 bases between the germline ends. For the CDR3, the DNA is TGCAGCGTTGAGGGGCTGGGGCCTAACCCTGAAGCTTTCTTT. The encoded protein is CSVEGLGPNPEAFF.

In the case of this clone: This specimen includes other DNA sequences encoding the same CDR3. The chain has TRBV7-3 and TRBJ2-1; the D is unclear. This CDR3 comprises 13 residues. The germline CDR1 and CDR2 sequences are SGHTA and FQGTGA. V shed 0 bases and J shed 6 bases, with 6 bases lying between them. For the CDR3, the DNA is TGTGCCAGCAGCTTAACTAGCCTCAATGAGCAGTTCTTC. It encodes CASSLTSLNEQFF. The full variable domain, completed using reference TRBV7-3 and TRBJ2-1, is GAGVSQTPSNKVTEKGKYVELRCDPISGHTALYWYRQSLGQGPEFLIYFQGTGAADDSGLPNDRFFAVRPEGSVSTLKIQRTERGDSAVYLCASSLTSLNEQFFGPGTRLTVL.

V is TRBV27 and J is TRBJ1-5, with TRBD1 matching over 8 bases. V lost 9 bases, J lost 0 bases, and 10 bases stayed unmatched. Germline CDR1 and CDR2: MNHEY and SMNVEV (reference sequence). This CDR3 comprises 16 residues. The CDR3 DNA sequence: TGTGCCAGTGGGACAGGTTTAACCCATAGCAATCAGCCCCAGCATTTT. Translating gives CASGTGLTHSNQPQHF.

The gene calls are TRBV7-9 and TRBJ2-3; D is ambiguous. Per germline, CDR1 SEHNR and CDR2 FQNEAQ (reference sequence). The CDR3 length is 15 residues. Trimming left V 1 base short and J 0 bases short, with 8 bases between. The CDR3 DNA sequence: TGTGCCAGCAGCTTAGGGGCCCGTAGCACAGATACGCAGTATTTT. The encoded protein is CASSLGARSTDTQYF.

The V and J genes are TRBV18 and TRBJ1-6, with TRBD1 matching 8 bases. The V segment lost 10 bases and the J segment 7 bases; nucleotides outside the gene matches: 9. This CDR3 is built from 14 residues. CDR1 is KGHSH, CDR2 LQKENI, per germline. The CDR3 sequence: CAIRQGKLNSPLHF. For the CDR3, the DNA is TGTGCCATACGACAGGGGAAGTTGAATTCACCCCTCCACTTT.

The chain recombines TRBV18 with TRBJ2-1; 10 nucleotides agree with TRBD1. Germline assignment: CDR1 KGHSH and CDR2 LQKENI. Trimming took 5 bases from V and 8 from J; bases not matched to a gene: 12. CDR3 length equals 16 residues. The CDR3 loop reads CASSTEGQGLGYEQFF. The CDR3 DNA is TGTGCCAGCTCAACAGAGGGACAGGGGCTGGGGTATGAGCAGTTCTTC. Combining the CDR3 with reference TRBV18 and TRBJ2-1 gives the whole variable domain NAGVMQNPRHLVRRRGQEARLRCSPMKGHSHVYWYRQLPEEGLKFMVYLQKENIIDESGMPKERFSAEFPKEGPSILRIQQVVRGDSAAYFCASSTEGQGLGYEQFFGPGTRLTVL.

The rearrangement joins TRBV2 to TRBJ2-6; a weak D match, TRBD1 (6 bases). Per germline, CDR1 SNHLY and CDR2 FYNNEI. The ends were cut back, 2 bases at V and 1 base at J, with 12 bases in the middle. The CDR3 extends over 17 amino acids. The CDR3 DNA reads as TGTGCCAGCAGTGAATTGGGGACATTATCTGGGGCCAACGTCCTGACTTTC. This encodes CASSELGTLSGANVLTF.

This sequence joins TRBV28 and TRBJ2-5; 9 bases match TRBD1. The CDR3 loop spans 17 amino acids. Germline CDR1 is MDHEN and CDR2 is SYDVKM. The ends lost 5 bases at V and 5 bases at J; junction bases unmatched: 15. Here the CDR3 DNA reads TGTGCCAGCAGTCTACTGAAGGGACAGGGCGACCCCGAGACCCAGTACTTC. This translates into CASSLLKGQGDPETQYF.

In its sample, this clone was seen once. V gene TRBV11-2 combines with J gene TRBJ2-5; D not certain. Germline assignment: CDR1 SGHAT and CDR2 FQNNGV. The V and J ends lost 5 bases and 3 bases respectively, with 13 bases between them. The CDR3 extends over 14 amino acids. CDR3 DNA sequence: TGTGCCAGCAGCCCGCCCAACCGGGAAGAGACCCAGTACTTC. It specifies CASSPPNREETQYF.

V is TRBV2 and J is TRBJ2-7; perhaps TRBD1 as D (7 bases). Looked up from germline, CDR1 is SNHLY and CDR2 is FYNNEI. The CDR3 spans 15 residues. Trimming took 4 bases from V and 5 from J, leaving 18 bases between them. In nucleotides, the CDR3 is TGTGCCAGCAGTGCCCTCTTGGAGGGGGCCGACGAGCAGTACTTC. It translates to CASSALLEGADEQYF.

The chain joins TRBV5-5 to TRBJ2-2; the D gene is possibly TRBD1 (6 bases). The V end lost 2 bases, the J end lost 6 bases, and 20 bases lay between the germline ends. Germline CDR1 and CDR2: SGHKS and YYEKEE (reference sequence). The CDR3 contains 17 residues. DNA of the CDR3: TGTGCCAGCAGCTTCTTCGGTATTGGACAGTATTCCGGGGAGCTGTTTTTT. Translating gives CASSFFGIGQYSGELFF.

This rearrangement joins TRBV6-1 to TRBJ2-7; 8 nucleotides match TRBD1. The V gene's germline CDR1 is MNHNS and CDR2 SASEGT. V dropped 7 bases and J dropped 2; count of bases not matched to a gene: 4. CDR3 length: 13 amino acids. CDR3 amino acids: CASNPDRAYEQYF. As DNA, the CDR3 is TGTGCCAGCAACCCGGACAGGGCCTACGAGCAGTACTTC.

V gene TRBV7-2 combines with J gene TRBJ2-3, with 9 bases lining up with TRBD2. The length of the CDR3 is 17 residues. V was pared by 5 bases and J by 1 base, with 10 bases of the junction left unmatched. Germline values: CDR1 SGHTA, CDR2 FQGNSA. Here the CDR3 reads CASSQYIAGAGTDTQYF. DNA of the CDR3: TGTGCCAGCAGCCAATACATAGCGGGAGCGGGCACAGATACGCAGTATTTT.

The chain combines TRBV6-5 with TRBJ2-1, with 9 bases aligning to TRBD2. The CDR3 has 15 amino acids. Germline loops: CDR1 MNHEY, CDR2 SVGAGI. J was trimmed by 2 bases and V by 5 bases; bases with no gene match: 4. CDR3 sequence reads: CASSLAGTPYNEQFF. CDR3 DNA sequence: TGTGCCAGCAGTCTAGCGGGGACCCCCTACAATGAGCAGTTCTTC.

The chain couples TRBV7-9 to TRBJ2-7; D is possibly TRBD2 (5 bases). CDR1 and CDR2 from the germline V gene are SEHNR and FQNEAQ (reference sequence). V was clipped by 5 bases and J by 2 bases, with 7 bases between them. This CDR3 spans 12 amino acids. This CDR3 reads CASSRGTYEQYF. CDR3 coding DNA: TGTGCCAGCAGCCGAGGGACCTACGAGCAGTACTTC.

A few counts support this clone. The chain has TRBV5-5 and TRBJ1-4, with TRBD1 as a possible D gene (5 bases). This CDR3 contains 15 residues. In germline, CDR1 is SGHKS, CDR2 YYEKEE (reference sequence). V dropped 0 bases and J dropped 7 bases, with 13 bases sitting between them. The CDR3 DNA sequence: TGTGCCAGCAGCTTGGTCGGGACGGAGGGTGAAAAACTGTTTTTT. It yields the protein CASSLVGTEGEKLFF. Drawing the rest from reference TRBV5-5 and TRBJ1-4, the complete variable domain is DAGVTQSPTHLIKTRGQQVTLRCSPISGHKSVSWYQQVLGQGPQFIFQYYEKEERGRGNFPDRFSARQFPNYSSELNVNALLLGDSALYLCASSLVGTEGEKLFFGSGTQLSVL.

The V gene is TRBV7-2, the J gene TRBJ2-5, with 11 bases identical to TRBD1. Germline CDR1 is SGHTA and CDR2 is FQGNSA. V lost 5 bases to trimming and J lost 5 bases; unmatched junction nucleotides: 7. The CDR3 is 15 amino acids. The CDR3 nucleotides read TGTGCCAGCAGCCGAGGACAGGGGGCACGGGAGACCCAGTACTTC. Protein: CASSRGQGARETQYF. The variable domain in full, with the rest retrieved from reference TRBV7-2 and TRBJ2-5, is GAGVSQSPSNKVTEKGKDVELRCDPISGHTALYWYRQSLGQGLEFLIYFQGNSAPDKSGLPSDRFSAERTGGSVSTLTIQRTQQEDSAVYLCASSRGQGARETQYFGPGTRLLVL.

Turning to this clone: Other DNA sequences in the same sample also yield this CDR3. The chain employs TRBV4-1 and TRBJ1-1; D may be TRBD1 (6 bases). The germline V gene has CDR1 MGHRA and CDR2 YSYEKL. The CDR3 is 13 residues long. V gave up 3 bases and J gave up 2 bases, with 7 bases separating them. In nucleotides, the CDR3 is TGCGCCAGCAGCCAGGGGGCCAACACTGAAGCTTTCTTT. Protein: CASSQGANTEAFF.

The chain has TRBV28 and TRBJ1-3; the match to TRBD1 covers 8 bases. V lost 5 bases and J lost 1; bases outside the gene matches: 10. Germline-derived CDR1 and CDR2 are MDHEN and SYDVKM. The CDR3 runs to 17 residues. The CDR3, as DNA: TGTGCCAGCAGTCCCCGACAGGGGAAAGTTTCTGGAAACACCATATATTTT. It is translated as CASSPRQGKVSGNTIYF.

This rearrangement joins TRBV5-1 to TRBJ2-3; tentatively, D is TRBD2 (5 bases). Trimming removed 7 bases from V and 3 bases from J, with 9 bases in between. Germline loops: CDR1 SGHRS, CDR2 YFSETQ. The CDR3 sequence is 12 residues long. The CDR3, as DNA: TGCGCCAGCGGAGGCGGGACAGATACGCAGTATTTT. The encoded protein is CASGGGTDTQYF.